Below, 3 T cell receptor beta chains from the same sample are listed, as sequenced in a study of blood T cell repertoires in COVID-19. Profiling relied on immunoSEQ multiplex PCR, and the TCRdb table lists in-frame clones only, not all of them. The sample lists about 170,000 clones, about 86% occurring once. The sequencing sample was made of peripheral blood. All receptors come from a woman between 55 and 75 years old with COVID-19, enrolled during active disease.

The chain joins TRBV15 to TRBJ2-7; D might be TRBD2 (5 bases). V lost 1 base to trimming and J lost 7 bases, with 17 bases between them. There are 15 residues in the CDR3. Germline CDR1 reads LNHNV; CDR2 reads YYDKDF (reference sequence). CDR3 amino acids: CATSRVVGSGGEQYF. The DNA for the CDR3 is TGTGCCACCAGCAGAGTGGTGGGCTCGGGCGGGGAGCAGTACTTC.

The chain joins TRBV7-2 to TRBJ2-1, with 9 bases aligning to TRBD2. The J segment lost 3 bases and the V segment lost 5 bases, leaving 11 bases of the junction unmatched. The CDR3 has 17 amino acids. Germline V gene data show CDR1 as SGHTA and CDR2 as FQGNSA. The CDR3 region has the DNA TGTGCCAGCAGCCCCACGGCGCTAGCGGGACGCTACAATGAGCAGTTCTTC. It yields the protein CASSPTALAGRYNEQFF.

The chain joins TRBV2 to TRBJ2-4; possibly TRBD1 for D (5 bases). V was trimmed by 5 bases and J by 6 bases, leaving 8 bases between them. There are 12 residues in the CDR3. Germline loops: CDR1 SNHLY, CDR2 FYNNEI. CDR3 coding DNA: TGTGCCAGCAGTTTTAGGGGAAACATTCAGTACTTC. Amino acids: CASSFRGNIQYF.